This entry is about one TCR beta chain. What it binds is not known. TCRdb keeps only in-frame clones here, not all; method: immunoSEQ multiplex PCR. The sample gives fewer than 45,000 clones, about four fifths of which show up once; over 15% is in the top ten. The germline V gene has CDR1 LNHDA and CDR2 SQIVND (reference sequence). The ends lost 3 bases at V and 6 bases at J; junction bases unmatched: 4. CDR3 size: 14 residues. The sample originates from a study of OX40 agonist ivuxolimab in advanced cancers. Findings of the study overall: Within 6 weeks, CD4+ and CD8+ blood T cells expanded clonally at 0.1 to 3.0 mg/kg.

Peripheral blood came from all dose cohorts at three timepoints. The TCR originated in an adult with an advanced solid tumor such as melanoma, head and neck, liver or kidney cancer. The source was CD4+ or CD8+ T cells sorted from blood, collected in a trial of the OX40 agonist ivuxolimab. The V call is TRBV19, the J call TRBJ2-1, with 8 bases matching TRBD2. The CDR3 DNA reads as TGTGCCAGTAGTATCACTAGCGGACCCAATGAGCAGTTCTTC. Protein sequence: CASSITSGPNEQFF.